These 29 T cell receptor beta chains share one sample of origin, sequenced in a study of T cell responses to AZD1222 COVID-19 vaccine. Clones were read by immunoSEQ multiplex PCR, and TCRdb kept only the in-frame ones, dropping some. Of 100,000 or so clones in the sample, around 90% were seen once. The specimen was peripheral blood, collected on day 0 of AZD1222 vaccination. These receptors all stem from an adult in good health.

The V call is TRBV6-1, the J call TRBJ2-7, with D perhaps TRBD1 (5 bases). The CDR3 is made up of 13 amino acids. Germline V gives CDR1 MNHNS, CDR2 SASEGT. V lost 3 bases, J lost 4 bases, and 10 bases lay in between. DNA for the CDR3: TGTGCCAGCAGTGATCCAGGGCGGTACGAGCAGTACTTC. This gives the protein CASSDPGRYEQYF.

The chain uses TRBV28 and TRBJ2-1, with D tentatively TRBD2 (6 bases). The germline V gene has CDR1 MDHEN and CDR2 SYDVKM. The V end lost 5 bases, the J end lost 8 bases, and 19 bases lay between the germline ends. The CDR3 loop spans 15 amino acids. The CDR3 DNA reads as TGTGCCAGCAGTCCCGTGGGAGGACCAGGGTATGAGCAGTTCTTC. Translating it yields CASSPVGGPGYEQFF. Looking up the rest from reference TRBV28 and TRBJ2-1 gives the full variable domain: DVKVTQSSRYLVKRTGEKVFLECVQDMDHENMFWYRQDPGLGLRLIYFSYDVKMKEKGDIPEGYSVSREKKERFSLILESASTNQTSMYLCASSPVGGPGYEQFFGPGTRLTVL.

The genes are TRBV29-1 and TRBJ1-2; no clear D gene. Trimming shortened V by 5 bases and J by 5 bases, and 15 bases separated the two germline ends. Germline V gene sequence: CDR1 SQVTM, CDR2 ANQGSEA. There are 13 residues in the CDR3. CDR3 in amino acids: CSVLVSYLYGYTF. Written as DNA, the CDR3 is TGCAGCGTTTTAGTCAGCTACCTATATGGCTACACCTTC.

V usage is TRBV2 and J usage is TRBJ1-1; D not resolved. The CDR3 loop spans 14 amino acids. The germline gives CDR1 SNHLY, CDR2 FYNNEI. V lost 7 bases to trimming and J lost 1 base, with 13 bases between them. The CDR3 here is CASILRPANTEAFF. Here the CDR3 DNA reads TGTGCCAGCATCTTACGGCCAGCGAACACTGAAGCTTTCTTT.

A remark on this clone: This may stem from a read error, because a much larger clone lies one nucleotide away. V gene TRBV7-6 combines with J gene TRBJ2-7; possible D gene TRBD1, 5 bases. V gave up 2 bases and J gave up 4 bases, with 6 bases separating them. Germline assignment: CDR1 SGHVS and CDR2 FNYEAQ. The CDR3 extends over 12 amino acids. Here the CDR3 reads CASSLQGYEQYF. The DNA of the CDR3 is TGTGCCAGCAGCTTACAGGGTTACGAGCAGTACTTC.

V usage is TRBV5-4 and J usage is TRBJ1-2; TRBD1 aligns across 9 bases. CDR3 length: 13 amino acids. V trimming: 9 bases; J trimming: 6 bases; junction bases outside the gene matches: 9. Germline V gene sequence: CDR1 SGHNT, CDR2 YYREEE (reference sequence). The CDR3 protein is CATMRQGEDGYTF. The CDR3 DNA is TGTGCCACCATGCGACAGGGGGAGGATGGCTACACCTTC.

The chain joins TRBV29-1 to TRBJ1-1; no reliable D call. Per germline, CDR1 SQVTM and CDR2 ANQGSEA. V was clipped by 3 bases and J by 1 base, with 12 bases between them. CDR3 length: 14 residues. The chain's CDR3 is CSVDVRQANTEAFF. CDR3 DNA: TGCAGCGTTGATGTACGGCAGGCGAACACTGAAGCTTTCTTT.

The V call is TRBV3-1 (or the pseudogene TRBV3-2), the J call TRBJ1-2, with D maybe TRBD1 (6 bases). The CDR3 is made up of 13 amino acids. The germline gives CDR1 LGHDT, CDR2 YNNKEL (reference sequence). V shed 2 bases and J shed 4 bases, with 8 bases lying between them. CDR3 coding DNA: TGTGCCAGCAGCCAACGGACAGCCTATGGCTACACCTTC. It translates to CASSQRTAYGYTF.

This rearrangement joins TRBV18 to TRBJ1-1, with a weak D call TRBD1 (5 bases). V lost 4 bases to trimming and J lost 1 base, with 7 bases between them. CDR3 size: 13 residues. Germline V gene sequence: CDR1 KGHSH, CDR2 LQKENI. Written as DNA, the CDR3 is TGTGCCAGCTCACAAGGGGAGAACACTGAAGCTTTCTTT. Translating it yields CASSQGENTEAFF.

The chain has TRBV13 and TRBJ1-1, with TRBD1 matching over 8 bases. The length of the CDR3 is 15 residues. Germline V lookup: CDR1 PRHDT, CDR2 FYEKMQ (reference sequence). With V trimmed by 10 bases and J by 1 base, 11 bases remained unmatched. This CDR3 is CATFLPGQGNTEAFF. The CDR3 nucleotides read TGTGCCACCTTTCTTCCCGGACAGGGGAACACTGAAGCTTTCTTT.

The chain combines TRBV5-1 with TRBJ2-1; D is uncertain. Trimming removed 0 bases from V and 4 bases from J, with 8 bases in between. This CDR3 comprises 14 residues. Germline CDR1 and CDR2: SGHRS and YFSETQ. The CDR3 is CASSLVPGYNEQFF. The CDR3 DNA sequence: TGCGCCAGCAGCTTGGTCCCAGGATACAATGAGCAGTTCTTC.

This sequence joins TRBV28 and TRBJ1-2, with a tentative D call TRBD1 (6 bases). CDR3 length: 15 residues. The ends were cut back, 7 bases at V and 8 bases at J, with 23 bases in the middle. Germline V gene sequence: CDR1 MDHEN, CDR2 SYDVKM. The CDR3 here is CASTPGGTKDKGYTF. In nucleotides, the CDR3 is TGTGCCAGCACCCCTGGAGGGACAAAGGATAAAGGCTACACCTTC.

This clone was detected only once. The rearrangement links TRBV2 to TRBJ1-1; TRBD1 matches at 9 bases. CDR3 length: 14 amino acids. Trimming took 6 bases from V and 4 from J; bases not matched to a gene: 6. CDR1 is SNHLY, CDR2 FYNNEI, per germline. This CDR3 reads CASSYRDRVTEAFF. CDR3 DNA: TGTGCCAGCAGCTACCGGGACAGGGTCACTGAAGCTTTCTTT.

The rearrangement links TRBV27 to TRBJ2-1; TRBD2 agrees at 7 bases. CDR1 is MNHEY and CDR2 is SMNVEV in the germline V gene (reference sequence). Germline trimming cut 5 bases from V and 7 bases from J; bases unmatched to any gene: 5. The CDR3 totals 13 residues. The CDR3 protein is CASSAPGGNEQFF. The CDR3 nucleotides are TGTGCCAGCAGTGCCCCCGGGGGGAATGAGCAGTTCTTC.

The chain links TRBV7-8 to TRBJ1-2; perhaps TRBD1 as D (5 bases). Germline CDR1 reads SGHVS; CDR2 reads FQNEAQ. The CDR3 covers 18 residues. The V and J ends lost 4 bases and 4 bases respectively, with 25 bases between them. CDR3 in DNA: TGTGCCAGCAGCTCCCCGGCGACAGATCCGATGAAGGGCTATGGCTACACCTTC. Translating it yields CASSSPATDPMKGYGYTF.

V is TRBV7-9 and J is TRBJ2-7; TRBD2 is a possible D gene (6 bases). This CDR3 is 14 amino acids long. The ends were cut back, 5 bases at V and 7 bases at J, with 18 bases in the middle. Germline values: CDR1 SEHNR, CDR2 FQNEAQ (reference sequence). CDR3 protein: CASSPAGTWREQYF. CDR3 in DNA: TGTGCCAGCAGCCCAGCGGGTACCTGGAGGGAGCAGTACTTC.

The chain uses TRBV19 and TRBJ1-1; no clear D gene. With 3 bases removed from V and 0 bases from J, the gap between germline ends came to 5 bases. The CDR3 totals 13 residues. The germline gives CDR1 LNHDA, CDR2 SQIVND (reference sequence). The CDR3 region has the DNA TGTGCCAGTAGTATTGGGGTGAACACTGAAGCTTTCTTT. Its protein product is CASSIGVNTEAFF.

The V and J genes are TRBV14 and TRBJ2-1, with TRBD1 matching 8 bases. The CDR3 is 14 residues long. The germline CDR1 and CDR2 sequences are SGHDN and FVKESK. Trimming took 4 bases from V and 6 from J; bases not matched to a gene: 5. For the CDR3, the DNA is TGTGCCAGCAGCCCGGGACAGGTCCTCAATGAGCAGTTCTTC. Protein product: CASSPGQVLNEQFF.

The V call is TRBV12-5, the J call TRBJ1-6; D gene unclear. V was clipped by 7 bases and J by 7 bases, with 11 bases between them. This CDR3 is built from 13 residues. CDR1 LGHNT and CDR2 FRNRAP come from the germline V gene. CDR3 DNA: TGTGCTAGTGCTTCTGAGCCCAATTCACCCCTCCACTTT. It is translated as CASASEPNSPLHF.

The V call is TRBV7-8, the J call TRBJ1-6, with D hard to call. There are 14 residues in the CDR3. V was trimmed by 4 bases and J by 7 bases, leaving 11 bases between them. Germline V gene sequence: CDR1 SGHVS, CDR2 FQNEAQ. The CDR3 DNA reads TGTGCCAGCAGCTCCCAGGTGGGGAATTCACCCCTCCACTTT. Translation: CASSSQVGNSPLHF.

This clone was found once. This chain links TRBV5-1 with TRBJ1-1; D perhaps matches TRBD1 (6 bases). Germline V lookup: CDR1 SGHRS, CDR2 YFSETQ. The CDR3 consists of 13 residues. Trimming left V 2 bases short and J 5 bases short, with 10 bases between. CDR3 protein: CASSLQGWTEAFF. DNA for the CDR3: TGCGCCAGCAGCTTACAGGGTTGGACTGAAGCTTTCTTT.

The V call is TRBV28, the J call TRBJ1-4; unclear D gene. Between the trimmed V and J ends, which lost 2 bases and 0 bases, there was a span of 7 bases. Germline V gives CDR1 MDHEN, CDR2 SYDVKM. The CDR3 length is 15 residues. In DNA form, the CDR3 reads TGTGCCAGCAGTTTAGTTTCTGCAACTAATGAAAAACTGTTTTTT. The encoded protein is CASSLVSATNEKLFF.

V gene TRBV19 combines with J gene TRBJ1-3; no clear D gene. The V gene lost 5 bases and the J gene lost 0 bases, with 8 bases spanning the gap. This CDR3 has 14 amino acids. The germline V gene has CDR1 LNHDA and CDR2 SQIVND (reference sequence). CDR3 in amino acids: CASSLLSSGNTIYF. Here the CDR3 DNA reads TGTGCCAGTAGTTTGCTGAGCTCTGGAAACACCATATATTTT. The entire variable domain, with the rest obtained from reference TRBV19 and TRBJ1-3, is as follows: DGGITQSPKYLFRKEGQNVTLSCEQNLNHDAMYWYRQDPGQGLRLIYYSQIVNDFQKGDIAEGYSVSREKKESFPLTVTSAQKNPTAFYLCASSLLSSGNTIYFGEGSWLTVV.

The V and J genes are TRBV30 and TRBJ1-4, with D possibly being TRBD1 (6 bases). The CDR3 has 14 residues. Germline CDR1 is GTSNPN and CDR2 is SVGIG (reference sequence). V dropped 8 bases and J dropped 5 bases, with 18 bases sitting between them. The CDR3 region is CAHNPGHRNEKLFF. The DNA of the CDR3 is TGTGCCCACAACCCGGGACATCGGAATGAAAAACTGTTTTTT.

V is TRBV11-3 and J is TRBJ1-4, with D unclear. This CDR3 has 12 amino acids. Germline CDR1 SGHNT, CDR2 YENEEA. V lost 5 bases to trimming and J lost 8 bases, with 9 bases between them. The CDR3 reads CASSNIGEKLFF. Here the CDR3 DNA reads TGTGCCAGCAGCAACATTGGCGAAAAACTGTTTTTT.

The chain combines TRBV4-2 with TRBJ1-5, with TRBD1 matching 7 bases. There are 15 residues in the CDR3. Germline V gene data show CDR1 as LGHNA and CDR2 as YNFKEQ. V gave up 1 base and J gave up 6 bases; unmatched junction bases: 6. The CDR3 sequence: CASSQVAGGSQPQHF. The DNA of the CDR3 is TGTGCCAGCAGCCAAGTCGCAGGGGGGAGTCAGCCCCAGCATTTT.

The gene calls are TRBV25-1 and TRBJ2-5, with TRBD1 matching over 8 bases. J gave up 7 bases and V 3 bases, and 19 bases lay outside the gene matches. Germline CDR1 and CDR2: MGHDK and SYGVNS. CDR3 length: 18 amino acids. The CDR3 DNA reads TGTGCCAGCAGTGATCGGACAGGGAGAGGTCCGACCTCGTGGACCCAGTACTTC. It yields the protein CASSDRTGRGPTSWTQYF.

The V and J genes are TRBV7-3 and TRBJ1-1, with D unresolved. V lost 5 bases and J 5 bases, leaving 12 bases between the germline ends. This CDR3 region has 13 residues. The germline gives CDR1 SGHTA, CDR2 FQGTGA. CDR3 protein: CASSSYIATEAFF. CDR3 nucleotide sequence: TGTGCCAGCAGCAGCTACATTGCTACTGAAGCTTTCTTT. Together with reference TRBV7-3 and TRBJ1-1, the CDR3 gives the full variable domain: GAGVSQTPSNKVTEKGKYVELRCDPISGHTALYWYRQSLGQGPEFLIYFQGTGAADDSGLPNDRFFAVRPEGSVSTLKIQRTERGDSAVYLCASSSYIATEAFFGQGTRLTVV.

This chain connects TRBV18 to TRBJ1-1, with D possibly matching TRBD1 (6 bases). The ends were cut back, 1 base at V and 1 base at J, with 10 bases in the middle. Germline V gene lookup returns CDR1 KGHSH and CDR2 LQKENI. The CDR3 covers 15 residues. The CDR3 loop is CASSPQGGRNTEAFF. The CDR3 nucleotides are TGTGCCAGCTCACCACAGGGGGGGCGGAACACTGAAGCTTTCTTT.